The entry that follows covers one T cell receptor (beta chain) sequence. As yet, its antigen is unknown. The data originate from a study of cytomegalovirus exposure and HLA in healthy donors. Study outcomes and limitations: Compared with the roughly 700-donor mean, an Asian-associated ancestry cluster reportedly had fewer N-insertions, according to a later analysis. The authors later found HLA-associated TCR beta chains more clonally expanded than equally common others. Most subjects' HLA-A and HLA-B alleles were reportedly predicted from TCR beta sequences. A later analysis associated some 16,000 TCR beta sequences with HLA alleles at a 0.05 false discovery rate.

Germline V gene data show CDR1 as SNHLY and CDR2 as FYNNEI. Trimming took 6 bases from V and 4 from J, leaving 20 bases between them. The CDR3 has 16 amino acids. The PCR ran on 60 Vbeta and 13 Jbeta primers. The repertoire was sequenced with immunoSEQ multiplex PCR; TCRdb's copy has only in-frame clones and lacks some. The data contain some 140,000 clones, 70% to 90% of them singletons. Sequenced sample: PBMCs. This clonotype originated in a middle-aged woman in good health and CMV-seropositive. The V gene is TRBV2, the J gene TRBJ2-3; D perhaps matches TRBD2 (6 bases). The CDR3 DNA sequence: TGTGCCAGCAGCGGGGGTCGCGGGAAGACTTCAGATACGCAGTATTTT. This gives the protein CASSGGRGKTSDTQYF.